The 16 T cell receptor beta chains below were found in one sample sequenced in a study of T cell responses to AZD1222 COVID-19 vaccine (dated by TCRdb to about 2021). In light of the paper, this sample's time point label describes: baseline before first vaccination. To prepare the library, the immunoSEQ multiplex PCR assay was applied. TCRdb limited this immuneACCESS table to in-frame rearrangements with V and J called. A share of clones is missing; checked studies link under half to unresolved V genes, and the rest is unexplained. Within this sample are some 120,000 clones, with approximately 83% of them counted one time only. The ten biggest clones cover about 8.6% of the sample. The sequences come from peripheral blood, collected on day 0 of AZD1222 vaccination. The receptors here all came from an adult in good health.

This sequence joins TRBV19 and TRBJ2-7; D is perhaps TRBD1 (5 bases). V lost 6 bases to trimming and J lost 3 bases, with 18 bases between them. The germline gives CDR1 LNHDA, CDR2 SQIVND (reference sequence). The CDR3 is made up of 15 amino acids. This chain's CDR3 is CASRQTVSKGYEQYF. DNA for the CDR3: TGTGCCAGTAGACAGACAGTCAGTAAGGGCTACGAGCAGTACTTC.

A single count supports this clone. The V call is TRBV24-1, the J call TRBJ2-1, with D maybe TRBD2 (7 bases). Germline CDR1 is KGHDR and CDR2 is SFDVKD. The ends were cut back, 10 bases at V and 5 bases at J, with 23 bases in the middle. This CDR3 region has 16 residues. The CDR3 sequence: CATGGAGKSSNNEQFF. The CDR3, as DNA: TGTGCCACAGGGGGAGCGGGGAAGAGCTCAAACAATGAGCAGTTCTTC.

This clone was observed a single time. The chain joins TRBV30 to TRBJ1-6, with TRBD1 matching 7 bases. Germline V CDR1 and CDR2: GTSNPN, SVGIG (reference sequence). V was clipped by 4 bases and J by 8 bases; unmatched bases: 14. CDR3 length equals 16 residues. CDR3 residues: CAWTGTDTNMDSPLHF. The CDR3 DNA sequence: TGTGCCTGGACCGGGACAGACACCAATATGGATTCACCCCTCCACTTT.

This clone was recorded only once. The J gene is TRBJ2-7, the V gene TRBV24-1; D may correspond to TRBD1 or TRBD2 (5 bases each). CDR3 size: 14 residues. The V gene lost 3 bases and the J gene lost 5 bases, with 13 bases spanning the gap. In germline, CDR1 is KGHDR, CDR2 SFDVKD. The CDR3 protein is CATSDGGTSNEQYF. In DNA form, the CDR3 reads TGTGCCACCAGTGATGGGGGTACTAGTAACGAGCAGTACTTC.

The rearrangement joins TRBV4-1 to TRBJ1-1, with a weak D call TRBD1 (6 bases). The CDR3 runs to 13 residues. The V gene's germline CDR1 is MGHRA and CDR2 YSYEKL. V lost 0 bases to trimming and J lost 6 bases, with 8 bases between them. CDR3 nucleotides: TGCGCCAGCAGCCAAGAACCAGGGGCTGAAGCTTTCTTT. This translates into CASSQEPGAEAFF.

V is TRBV6-5 and J is TRBJ2-7; possibly TRBD1 or TRBD2 for D (5 bases each). The germline CDR1 and CDR2 sequences are MNHEY and SVGAGI. V dropped 4 bases and J dropped 2 bases, with 12 bases sitting between them. This CDR3 has 14 residues. The CDR3 here is CASSSESGPYEQYF. The CDR3 DNA reads as TGTGCCAGCAGTTCGGAATCGGGGCCCTACGAGCAGTACTTC.

This clone occurred a few times. The V and J genes are TRBV27 and TRBJ1-5, with a tentative D call TRBD1 (5 bases). This CDR3 has 17 residues. V was trimmed by 6 bases and J by 4 bases, leaving 22 bases between them. Germline V gives CDR1 MNHEY, CDR2 SMNVEV (reference sequence). CDR3 in DNA: TGTGCCAGCAGAATTCTTCGGAGGGGATTGGCTAATCAGCCCCAGCATTTT. Residues: CASRILRRGLANQPQHF.

The J gene is TRBJ2-3, the V gene TRBV4-2, with 9 bases lining up with TRBD2. This CDR3 region has 16 residues. The V gene end was trimmed by 0 bases and the J gene end by 4 bases; junction bases not matched to a gene: 5. Germline-derived CDR1 and CDR2 are LGHNA and YNFKEQ. DNA for the CDR3: TGTGCCAGCAGCCAAGACGAGGCGGGGGGGCCAGATACGCAGTATTTT. The encoded protein is CASSQDEAGGPDTQYF.

The J gene is TRBJ2-2, the V gene TRBV5-6, with TRBD1 matching 9 bases. Looked up from germline, CDR1 is SGHDT and CDR2 is YYEEEE. The V gene end was trimmed by 0 bases and the J gene end by 6 bases; junction bases not matched to a gene: 0. CDR3 size: 14 residues. The CDR3 bases are TGTGCCAGCAGCTTGGGACAGGGGGCCGGGGAGCTGTTTTTT. The encoded protein is CASSLGQGAGELFF.

J is TRBJ2-3 and V is TRBV2; 10 bases are shared with TRBD2. V was pared by 8 bases and J by 1 base, with 6 bases of the junction left unmatched. This CDR3 contains 15 residues. Germline lookup yields CDR1 SNHLY and CDR2 FYNNEI. For the CDR3, the DNA is TGTGCCAGCGGGGCCGGGACTAGCGGCACAGATACGCAGTATTTT. Translated: CASGAGTSGTDTQYF.

This sequence joins TRBV12-3 or TRBV12-4 and TRBJ1-6; D unresolved. V was clipped by 6 bases and J by 9 bases, with 12 bases between them. The CDR3 contains 13 residues. The CDR3 nucleotides read TGTGCCAGCAGCCCCGTAATCGGTTCACCCCTCCACTTT. It translates to CASSPVIGSPLHF.

V and J are TRBV2 and TRBJ2-7; D call uncertain. V lost 6 bases, J lost 4 bases, and 13 bases lay in between. CDR1 and CDR2 (germline): SNHLY, FYNNEI. CDR3 length: 13 residues. CDR3 sequence: CASRGSRSYEQYF. The CDR3 nucleotides read TGTGCCAGCAGGGGTAGCCGGAGTTACGAGCAGTACTTC.

J is TRBJ1-1 and V is TRBV18; 7 bases match TRBD1. Trimming at V came to 4 bases and at J to 1 base, leaving 9 bases not matched to a gene. Germline lookup yields CDR1 KGHSH and CDR2 LQKENI. CDR3 length equals 16 residues. The CDR3 spells CASSRSLQGPNTEAFF. For the CDR3, the DNA is TGTGCCAGCTCACGATCCCTACAGGGGCCGAACACTGAAGCTTTCTTT. Together with reference TRBV18 and TRBJ1-1, the CDR3 gives the full variable domain: NAGVMQNPRHLVRRRGQEARLRCSPMKGHSHVYWYRQLPEEGLKFMVYLQKENIIDESGMPKERFSAEFPKEGPSILRIQQVVRGDSAAYFCASSRSLQGPNTEAFFGQGTRLTVV.

This chain links TRBV13 with TRBJ2-1; TRBD2 aligns across 14 bases. CDR3 length: 17 amino acids. V dropped 5 bases and J dropped 6; count of bases not matched to a gene: 9. Per the germline V gene, CDR1 is PRHDT and CDR2 is FYEKMQ (reference sequence). The CDR3 sequence: CASSATSGRAPLNEQFF. The CDR3 DNA follows: TGTGCCAGCAGCGCGACTAGCGGGAGGGCCCCGCTCAATGAGCAGTTCTTC.

This clone was picked up a small number of times. This chain connects TRBV4-1 to TRBJ2-5; D tentatively reads TRBD1 or TRBD2 (6 bases each). CDR1 and CDR2 from the germline V gene are MGHRA and YSYEKL. Deletions cut 0 bases from V and 5 bases from J, with 16 bases between. The CDR3 loop spans 16 amino acids. The CDR3 is CASSQDRFRGRETQYF. The CDR3 DNA is TGCGCCAGCAGCCAAGATCGTTTCCGGGGGCGGGAGACCCAGTACTTC.

This rearrangement joins TRBV19 to TRBJ1-2; maybe TRBD1 (6 bases). Deletions cut 3 bases from V and 7 bases from J, with 18 bases between. The germline V gene encodes CDR1 LNHDA and CDR2 SQIVND (reference sequence). The CDR3 runs to 15 residues. The CDR3, as DNA: TGTGCCAGTAGTATGGACGGGGGGGCTGGTGGTGGCTACACCTTC. This translates into CASSMDGGAGGGYTF.